The clone carrying this TCR beta chain has at least ten counts. The data originate from a study of T cells in Graves' hyperthyroidism and ophthalmopathy. It was RNA transcripts that yielded the amplified TCR beta CDR3 regions. The primer set for the first-round RT-PCR of the TCR CDR3 was HTBI. TCRdb re-called the multiplex PCR reads with MiXCR, one entry per CDR3 protein. The profile shows about 290,000 distinct CDR3 sequences, 13% of them singletons. The TCR was taken from a woman in her twenties or thirties with Graves' hyperthyroidism that later progressed to Graves' ophthalmopathy. The specimen sequenced was blood.

In nucleotides, the CDR3 is TGTGCCAGCAGCTACGGGACGGAAGCCCCCCTCCACTTT. Translation: CASSYGTEAPLHF. The rearrangement uses TRBV7-3 and TRBJ1-6; weak D call: TRBD1 (5 bases). Germline V CDR1 and CDR2: SGHTA, FQGTGA. Trimming shortened V by 4 bases and J by 13 bases, and 14 bases separated the two germline ends. CDR3 length: 13 amino acids.